These 12 T cell receptor beta chains were all obtained from the same sample, sequenced in a study of blood T cell repertoires in COVID-19. Profiling relied on immunoSEQ multiplex PCR, and the TCRdb table lists in-frame clones only, not all of them. The sample carries about 85,000 clones, almost 90% recorded once. Sequenced material: peripheral blood. These TCRs come from an elderly woman with active or convalescent COVID-19.

The rearrangement joins TRBV19 to TRBJ2-5; 9 bases match TRBD1. Germline CDR1 is LNHDA and CDR2 is SQIVND (reference sequence). The trim removed 5 bases at V and 4 bases at J, leaving 2 bases unmatched. CDR3 length equals 13 residues. The CDR3 is CASSRQGGETQYF. The DNA for the CDR3 is TGTGCCAGTAGTCGACAGGGGGGAGAGACCCAGTACTTC.

This rearrangement joins TRBV4-2 to TRBJ1-2; TRBD1 is a possible D gene (5 bases). CDR1 and CDR2 from the germline V gene are LGHNA and YNFKEQ. The CDR3 runs 15 residues. Trimming took off 0 bases at V and 3 bases at J, with 11 bases between the two ends. The chain's CDR3 is CASSQERRGHYGYTF. In DNA, the CDR3 is TGTGCCAGCAGCCAAGAAAGGCGGGGACACTATGGCTACACCTTC.

The chain links TRBV6-2 or TRBV6-3 to TRBJ2-7; no clear D. Looked up from germline, CDR1 is MNHEY and CDR2 is SVGEGT. V lost 2 bases and J lost 2, with 7 bases in between. The length of the CDR3 is 13 residues. This CDR3 reads CASSYPIPYEQYF. CDR3 in DNA: TGTGCCAGCAGTTACCCAATTCCCTACGAGCAGTACTTC.

V is TRBV7-2 and J is TRBJ1-6, with 7 positions matching TRBD1. V was clipped by 5 bases and J by 9 bases; unmatched bases: 7. Looked up from germline, CDR1 is SGHTA and CDR2 is FQGNSA. The CDR3 is 14 amino acids. CDR3 nucleotides: TGTGCCAGCAGCCAAGAAGGGGGCTCTTCACCCCTCCACTTT. The encoded protein is CASSQEGGSSPLHF.

The chain couples TRBV7-9 to TRBJ1-2, with D uncertain. This CDR3 is 11 amino acids long. The V gene lost 11 bases and the J gene lost 5 bases, with 12 bases spanning the gap. Looked up from germline, CDR1 is SEHNR and CDR2 is FQNEAQ (reference sequence). DNA of the CDR3: TGTGCCGCGGCGGTCTCTTATGGCTACACCTTC. It is translated as CAAAVSYGYTF.

This chain joins TRBV5-1 and TRBJ1-2; weak D call: TRBD1 (5 bases). CDR1 is SGHRS and CDR2 is YFSETQ in the germline V gene. The CDR3 sequence is 14 residues long. V lost 2 bases to trimming and J lost 2 bases, with 10 bases between them. The CDR3 DNA sequence: TGCGCCAGCAGCTTAGGGGCCCCCAACTATGGCTACACCTTC. As protein: CASSLGAPNYGYTF.

The chain employs TRBV19 and TRBJ1-2; TRBD1 is a possible D gene (6 bases). The germline CDR1 and CDR2 sequences are LNHDA and SQIVND (reference sequence). Trimming took off 3 bases at V and 4 bases at J, with 15 bases between the two ends. The CDR3 sequence is 15 residues long. The CDR3 here is CASSIWGRRSYGYTF. In nucleotides, the CDR3 is TGTGCCAGTAGTATTTGGGGGCGCAGGAGCTATGGCTACACCTTC. Drawing the rest from reference TRBV19 and TRBJ1-2, the complete variable domain is DGGITQSPKYLFRKEGQNVTLSCEQNLNHDAMYWYRQDPGQGLRLIYYSQIVNDFQKGDIAEGYSVSREKKESFPLTVTSAQKNPTAFYLCASSIWGRRSYGYTFGSGTRLTVV.

CDR3 sequence (DNA): TGTGCCAGCAGCCCAGGGACTAGCTTGGAGCAGTACTTC. This encodes CASSPGTSLEQYF. The chain has TRBV7-3 and TRBJ2-7, with 9 bases fitting TRBD2. The V and J ends lost 5 bases and 7 bases, in that order; junction bases with no gene match: 6. CDR3 size: 13 residues. The germline CDR1 and CDR2 sequences are SGHTA and FQGTGA.

V and J are TRBV6-5 and TRBJ1-6, with 7 nucleotides matching TRBD1. Germline loops: CDR1 MNHEY, CDR2 SVGAGI. CDR3 length: 12 amino acids. V lost 7 bases and J lost 12; bases outside the gene matches: 6. The CDR3 loop is CASTRDRGPLHF. For the CDR3, the DNA is TGTGCCAGCACCAGGGACAGAGGACCCCTCCACTTT.

This chain uses TRBV25-1 with TRBJ2-5; D might be TRBD2 (5 bases). CDR1 is MGHDK and CDR2 is SYGVNS in the germline V gene. V lost 4 bases and J 3 bases, leaving 12 bases between the germline ends. The CDR3 contains 14 residues. The CDR3 is CASSVYRGKETQYF. The DNA of the CDR3 is TGTGCCAGCAGTGTTTATCGAGGGAAAGAGACCCAGTACTTC.

The chain carries TRBV6-9 and TRBJ2-5; 7 nucleotides agree with TRBD1. This CDR3 is 15 amino acids long. The V gene end was trimmed by 3 bases and the J gene end by 3 bases; junction bases not matched to a gene: 7. Per the germline V gene, CDR1 is MNHGY and CDR2 is SVAAGI. The CDR3 region is CASSYPPGTEETQYF. For the CDR3, the DNA is TGTGCCAGCAGTTACCCCCCAGGGACAGAAGAGACCCAGTACTTC.

The CDR3 is CASTGLAAGYEQYF. The CDR3 DNA is TGTGCCAGCACTGGACTAGCCGCGGGCTACGAGCAGTACTTC. The chain employs TRBV2 and TRBJ2-7, with TRBD2 matching 8 bases. From germline, CDR1 is SNHLY and CDR2 FYNNEI. There are 14 residues in the CDR3. V was pared by 7 bases and J by 3 bases, with 8 bases of the junction left unmatched.